Listed here is a single T cell receptor beta chain. Its antigen is still unknown. This sample was taken from a study of T cell responses to AZD1222 COVID-19 vaccine. Broader study findings: Elevations in Spike-specific TCR breadth and depth followed administration of two AZD1222 doses. Mostly white British, mostly female donors; authors suggested clonal diversity may be underestimated. CD4 TCRs covered the whole spike, strongest at regions 160-218 and 743-854.

Assay: immunoSEQ multiplex PCR; the TCRdb copy retains only in-frame clones and omits some. This table holds about 170,000 clones, roughly nine tenths found once. Germline CDR1 is SGHKS and CDR2 is YYEKEE (reference sequence). This CDR3 is built from 14 residues. The ends lost 4 bases at V and 3 bases at J; junction bases unmatched: 4. Specimen: peripheral blood, collected 28 days after the second AZD1222 dose. This rearrangement joins TRBV5-5 to TRBJ2-3; 8 bases line up with TRBD2. This clonotype was obtained from an adult who received the AZD1222 COVID-19 vaccine. CDR3 sequence (DNA): TGTGCCAGCAGCGGGGGACTAGGAACAGATACGCAGTATTTT. It specifies CASSGGLGTDTQYF.